The 22 T cell receptor beta chains below were found in one sample sequenced in a study of blood T cell repertoires in COVID-19. Profiled with immunoSEQ multiplex PCR; TCRdb holds only in-frame clones, not every one. The repertoire holds fewer than 300,000 clones, with around nine tenths as singletons. The sample consisted of peripheral blood. These receptors were obtained from a man aged 40-55 years who had recovered from COVID-19.

This clone was observed a handful of times. This chain uses TRBV20-1 with TRBJ2-7; 10 nucleotides match TRBD2. The CDR3 extends over 13 amino acids. The ends lost 3 bases at V and 5 bases at J; junction bases unmatched: 4. Germline lookup yields CDR1 DFQATT and CDR2 SNEGSKA (reference sequence). The CDR3 sequence: CSASTLAGDEQYF. DNA of the CDR3: TGCAGTGCTAGTACCCTAGCGGGAGACGAGCAGTACTTC.

This chain links TRBV5-4 with TRBJ2-5; D not certain. The germline gives CDR1 SGHNT, CDR2 YYREEE (reference sequence). The CDR3 consists of 12 residues. V was cut by 2 bases and J by 5 bases, with 7 bases left in between. CDR3 in DNA: TGTGCCAGCAGCTTCGGTTACGAGACCCAGTACTTC. Its translation is CASSFGYETQYF.

This chain links TRBV30 with TRBJ2-1; maybe TRBD1 (5 bases). The germline V gene encodes CDR1 GTSNPN and CDR2 SVGIG (reference sequence). The germline V and J ends were trimmed by 4 bases and 7 bases, with 26 bases remaining between them. The CDR3 is made up of 17 amino acids. CDR3 residues: CAWKGNRRRSNDNEQFF. The CDR3, as DNA: TGTGCCTGGAAGGGGAATCGTCGGCGGAGTAACGATAATGAGCAGTTCTTC.

The rearrangement joins TRBV9 to TRBJ2-7; 11 bases align to TRBD2. The CDR3 extends over 14 amino acids. Trimming cost V 2 bases and J 2 bases; bases outside gene matches: 0. CDR1 and CDR2 from the germline V gene are SGDLS and YYNGEE. In nucleotides, the CDR3 is TGTGCCAGCAGCGTTAGCGGGAGGGCCTACGAGCAGTACTTC. Amino acid sequence: CASSVSGRAYEQYF.

The chain has TRBV10-1 and TRBJ2-1; 10 positions match TRBD2. Germline CDR1 reads WNHNN; CDR2 reads SYGVQD (reference sequence). V lost 5 bases and J lost 8; bases outside the gene matches: 12. The CDR3 totals 16 residues. The CDR3 nucleotides read TGCGCCAGCAGTCGCGAGGGACTAGCGAATGGGGATGAGCAGTTCTTC. It codes for CASSREGLANGDEQFF.

The chain recombines TRBV9 with TRBJ1-2, with a weak D call TRBD1 (6 bases). The CDR3 is made up of 13 amino acids. Germline CDR1 is SGDLS and CDR2 is YYNGEE. The ends were cut back, 7 bases at V and 6 bases at J, with 16 bases in the middle. CDR3 amino acids: CASFGRKGDGYTF. As DNA, the CDR3 is TGTGCCAGCTTTGGTCGAAAGGGGGATGGCTACACCTTC.

The chain carries TRBV20-1 and TRBJ1-6, with D tentatively TRBD1 (6 bases). CDR1 and CDR2 from the germline V gene are DFQATT and SNEGSKA (reference sequence). V was pared by 3 bases and J by 8 bases, with 17 bases between. The CDR3 is made up of 15 amino acids. This chain's CDR3 is CSASRGAVVDSPLHF. The CDR3 coding sequence is TGCAGTGCTAGTCGGGGGGCAGTGGTTGATTCACCCCTCCACTTT.

This clone showed up just a few times. J is TRBJ1-1 and V is TRBV19; D unresolved. CDR3 length equals 13 residues. Per germline, CDR1 LNHDA and CDR2 SQIVND (reference sequence). Trimming pared 7 bases from V and 1 base from J, leaving 10 bases between. CDR3 protein: CASKEFWNTEAFF. CDR3 coding DNA: TGTGCCAGTAAGGAGTTCTGGAACACTGAAGCTTTCTTT.

The CDR3: CASSYRHTYEQYF. The CDR3 region has the DNA TGTGCCAGCAGTTATCGTCACACCTACGAGCAGTACTTC. V gene TRBV6-5 combines with J gene TRBJ2-7, with D unclear. V dropped 3 bases and J dropped 2 bases, with 8 bases sitting between them. The CDR3 contains 13 residues. The V gene's germline CDR1 is MNHEY and CDR2 SVGAGI.

The genes are TRBV6-5 and TRBJ1-2; the match to TRBD1 covers 7 bases. V was clipped by 0 bases and J by 4 bases; unmatched bases: 5. Germline V gives CDR1 MNHEY, CDR2 SVGAGI. The CDR3 totals 15 residues. CDR3 nucleotide sequence: TGTGCCAGCAGTTACTCCAGAGACAGGGTCTATGGCTACACCTTC. It encodes CASSYSRDRVYGYTF.

CDR3 bases: TGTGCCTGGAATAGAGCAACTAATGAAAAACTGTTTTTT. Translated: CAWNRATNEKLFF. The rearrangement uses TRBV30 and TRBJ1-4, with D unresolved. CDR3 size: 13 residues. CDR1 and CDR2 from the germline V gene are GTSNPN and SVGIG (reference sequence). Between the trimmed V and J ends, which lost 4 bases and 0 bases, there was a span of 6 bases.

With respect to this clone: Other nucleotide sequences in the sample specify the same CDR3. The chain couples TRBV5-4 to TRBJ2-3, with 12 bases fitting TRBD2. Germline CDR1 reads SGHNT; CDR2 reads YYREEE (reference sequence). The CDR3 covers 16 residues. V gave up 0 bases and J gave up 1 base; unmatched junction bases: 0. CDR3 residues: CASSLGTSGGTDTQYF. DNA for the CDR3: TGTGCCAGCAGCTTGGGGACTAGCGGGGGCACAGATACGCAGTATTTT.

This sequence joins TRBV7-8 and TRBJ1-2; D is possibly TRBD1 (6 bases). Germline CDR1 and CDR2: SGHVS and FQNEAQ. Trimming left V 7 bases short and J 7 bases short, with 19 bases between. The CDR3 totals 14 residues. CDR3: CASTLVGGGAGYTF. DNA for the CDR3: TGTGCCAGCACCCTAGTGGGGGGGGGCGCTGGCTACACCTTC.

This clone was seen only once. The chain has TRBV7-3 and TRBJ2-2, with D perhaps TRBD2 (5 bases). There are 15 residues in the CDR3. Trimming cost V 5 bases and J 4 bases, with 14 bases left between them. The germline V gene encodes CDR1 SGHTA and CDR2 FQGTGA. This CDR3 is CASSPTSVGTGELFF. Here the CDR3 DNA reads TGTGCCAGCAGCCCCACTAGTGTGGGCACCGGGGAGCTGTTTTTT.

V gene TRBV9 combines with J gene TRBJ1-3, with D unresolved. The CDR3 contains 13 residues. Looked up from germline, CDR1 is SGDLS and CDR2 is YYNGEE. V lost 4 bases and J 1 base, leaving 6 bases between the germline ends. CDR3 nucleotides: TGTGCCAGCAGCCCTTTTTCTGGAAACACCATATATTTT. It translates to CASSPFSGNTIYF.

CDR3: CASSAYVGTRVEQYF. The CDR3 DNA reads TGTGCCAGCAGCGCTTACGTGGGGACACGGGTTGAGCAGTACTTC. The chain combines TRBV11-2 with TRBJ2-7, with a possible D match to TRBD1 (6 bases). The CDR3 spans 15 residues. V was pared by 5 bases and J by 7 bases, with 21 bases between. Germline values: CDR1 SGHAT, CDR2 FQNNGV.

V and J are TRBV19 and TRBJ1-1, with D uncertain. Germline loops: CDR1 LNHDA, CDR2 SQIVND (reference sequence). V was pared by 3 bases and J by 1 base, with 18 bases between. CDR3 length: 17 amino acids. The CDR3 DNA reads as TGTGCCAGTAGTATCGTGGTCCCCATTATCGGGAACACTGAAGCTTTCTTT. It yields the protein CASSIVVPIIGNTEAFF.

This clone was found once. The chain has TRBV6-1 and TRBJ2-7, with 11 bases identical to TRBD1. Looked up from germline, CDR1 is MNHNS and CDR2 is SASEGT. The length of the CDR3 is 15 residues. Trimming removed 1 base from V and 6 bases from J; junction bases left unmatched: 5. The CDR3 loop is CASSEGGGQGGEQYF. The CDR3 DNA reads as TGTGCCAGCAGTGAAGGAGGGGGACAGGGGGGCGAGCAGTACTTC.

The gene calls are TRBV19 and TRBJ1-2; no firm D call. The V end lost 3 bases, the J end lost 8 bases, and 10 bases lay between the germline ends. Germline V CDR1 and CDR2: LNHDA, SQIVND (reference sequence). CDR3 size: 12 residues. This chain's CDR3 is CASSMRAGGYTF. The CDR3 coding sequence is TGTGCCAGTAGTATGAGAGCGGGCGGCTACACCTTC.

The chain is built from TRBV9 and TRBJ2-5; 8 bases fit TRBD2. The germline V gene has CDR1 SGDLS and CDR2 YYNGEE. The CDR3 is made up of 16 amino acids. Unmatched junction bases numbered 5, after V lost 0 bases and J lost 1 base. Here the CDR3 DNA reads TGTGCCAGCAGCGTAGGACCGGGAGGGCCCCAAGAGACCCAGTACTTC. Translation: CASSVGPGGPQETQYF.

This chain links TRBV19 with TRBJ2-2, with 10 positions matching TRBD2. The V gene's germline CDR1 is LNHDA and CDR2 SQIVND (reference sequence). The CDR3 spans 17 residues. The V gene end was trimmed by 9 bases and the J gene end by 3 bases; junction bases not matched to a gene: 13. CDR3 bases: TGTGCCAGCGGGACTAGCGAGTCTTGGAGAGACACCGGGGAGCTGTTTTTT. Its translation: CASGTSESWRDTGELFF.

The J gene is TRBJ2-7, the V gene TRBV23-1; weak D call: TRBD1 (6 bases). TRBV23-1 is sorted into the ORF group, with uncertain function. The CDR3 is made up of 16 amino acids. V was trimmed by 1 base and J by 3 bases, leaving 16 bases between them. In DNA, the CDR3 is TGCGCCAGCAGTCAATTTATCGGGACAACAAACTACGAGCAGTACTTC. Protein product: CASSQFIGTTNYEQYF.